The T cell receptor beta chain under discussion was sequenced for a study of identical twins. Trimming took off 0 bases at V and 14 bases at J, with 11 bases between the two ends. This CDR3 has 12 amino acids. CDR1 is LGHDT, CDR2 YNNKEL, per germline (reference sequence). TCRdb called the 5' RACE reads again in MiXCR, with one record for every CDR3 protein. The table includes hundreds of thousands of distinct CDR3 sequences, 24% detected once. This clonotype was found many times. Another study also made use of these data, one on T cells expressing NK-cell markers. That paper adds: The TCR beta repertoires were obtained from sorted CD3+CD56+NKG2C+, CD3+CD56+NKG2C- and CD3+CD56-NKG2C+ T cells. These clonotypes, the leaders elsewhere, also led the CD3+CD56-NKG2C+ fraction in a handful of donors.

The rearrangement uses TRBV3-1 and TRBJ2-1; D is undetermined. This sequence originates from a woman in her late teens or twenties in good health. Material for sequencing was CD4+ T cells sorted from blood. CDR3 sequence: CASSQDPQPKFF. In DNA, the CDR3 is TGTGCCAGCAGCCAAGATCCCCAACCAAAGTTCTTC.